A single sample gave rise to the 12 T cell receptor beta chains below, sequenced in a study of hypomethylating agent response in myelodysplastic syndrome. Here immunoSEQ multiplex PCR was the method, and the copy in TCRdb shows in-frame clones only, minus some. The data hold 2,500 to 4,000 clones, with over 75% observed a single time. The sequencing here drew on bone marrow, taken before or after starting hypomethylating agent treatment for myelodysplastic syndrome (not recorded which). The receptors stem from a human donor with myelodysplastic syndrome.

This clone was recorded once. The gene calls are TRBV5-4 and TRBJ1-2, with 7 bases identical to TRBD1. The germline V gene has CDR1 SGHNT and CDR2 YYREEE (reference sequence). Trimming removed 5 bases from V and 0 bases from J; junction bases left unmatched: 16. CDR3 length: 18 amino acids. The CDR3 region is CASRFFTGTASPNYGYTF. The CDR3 region has the DNA TGTGCCAGCAGATTTTTCACCGGGACAGCTTCCCCTAACTATGGCTACACCTTC.

The chain uses TRBV7-9 and TRBJ2-4; TRBD2 is a possible D gene (6 bases). Trimming shortened V by 5 bases and J by 3 bases, and 14 bases separated the two germline ends. The V gene's germline CDR1 is SEHNR and CDR2 FQNEAQ (reference sequence). The CDR3 spans 15 residues. The DNA for the CDR3 is TGTGCCAGCAGCCGAGTGGGACTGAGCAAAAACATTCAGTACTTC. Encoded protein: CASSRVGLSKNIQYF.

The CDR3 protein is CASSPRLADSSYNEQFF. CDR3 nucleotides: TGTGCCAGCAGCCCTCGACTAGCGGATAGCTCCTACAATGAGCAGTTCTTC. The chain uses TRBV7-2 and TRBJ2-1, with 9 bases lining up with TRBD2. The CDR3 loop spans 17 amino acids. V lost 5 bases and J lost 0; bases outside the gene matches: 8. Germline CDR1 reads SGHTA; CDR2 reads FQGNSA.

In its sample, this clone was seen a few times. This chain joins TRBV14 and TRBJ1-2, with D possibly TRBD1 on 5 matching bases. The CDR3 is 13 residues long. The V gene lost 1 base and the J gene lost 8 bases, with 11 bases spanning the gap. CDR1 and CDR2 (germline): SGHDN, FVKESK. The CDR3 bases are TGTGCCAGCAGCCAAGCAGGGATCCACGGCTACACCTTC. Translation gives CASSQAGIHGYTF. Together with reference TRBV14 and TRBJ1-2, the CDR3 gives the full variable domain: EAGVTQFPSHSVIEKGQTVTLRCDPISGHDNLYWYRRVMGKEIKFLLHFVKESKQDESGMPNNRFLAERTGGTYSTLKVQPAELEDSGVYFCASSQAGIHGYTFGSGTRLTVV.

The sample holds a few counts of this clone. V is TRBV7-8 and J is TRBJ2-3; 8 nucleotides align to TRBD1. The V segment lost 5 bases and the J segment 14 bases; nucleotides outside the gene matches: 9. Germline CDR1 SGHVS, CDR2 FQNEAQ. The CDR3 consists of 12 residues. As DNA, the CDR3 is TGTGCCAGCAGCCCAGGGGACAGGCGTTGGTATTTT. It specifies CASSPGDRRWYF. Filled out from reference TRBV7-8 and TRBJ2-3, the complete variable domain reads GAGVSQSPRYKVAKRGQDVALRCDPISGHVSLFWYQQALGQGPEFLTYFQNEAQLDKSGLPSDRFFAERPEGSVSTLKIQRTQQEDSAVYLCASSPGDRRWYFGPGTRLTVL.

This clone is termed hyperexpanded (1% or more). As DNA, the CDR3 is TGTGCCAGCAGTTCCGGGACAGGGGGCATTGGCTACACCTTC. Residues: CASSSGTGGIGYTF. V usage is TRBV6-5 and J usage is TRBJ1-2; 12 bases agree with TRBD1. This CDR3 comprises 14 residues. The V and J ends lost 4 bases and 7 bases, in that order; junction bases with no gene match: 4. From germline, CDR1 is MNHEY and CDR2 SVGAGI.

This chain connects TRBV28 to TRBJ2-3; TRBD1 matches at 7 bases. Germline CDR1 and CDR2: MDHEN and SYDVKM. J was trimmed by 3 bases and V by 4 bases; bases with no gene match: 7. The CDR3 is 15 amino acids. The CDR3 loop reads CASSSGTALTDTQYF. CDR3 DNA sequence: TGTGCCAGCAGTTCCGGGACAGCGTTAACAGATACGCAGTATTTT. The full variable domain, completed using reference TRBV28 and TRBJ2-3, is DVKVTQSSRYLVKRTGEKVFLECVQDMDHENMFWYRQDPGLGLRLIYFSYDVKMKEKGDIPEGYSVSREKKERFSLILESASTNQTSMYLCASSSGTALTDTQYFGPGTRLTVL.

This clone was seen a single time. The chain uses TRBV19 and TRBJ2-7; D perhaps matches TRBD2 (5 bases). This CDR3 is built from 15 residues. Per the germline V gene, CDR1 is LNHDA and CDR2 is SQIVND (reference sequence). The V gene lost 3 bases and the J gene lost 6 bases, with 18 bases spanning the gap. CDR3 bases: TGTGCCAGTAGTATGTGGGGTCAGAACGGAGGCGAGCAGTACTTC. It codes for CASSMWGQNGGEQYF.

The chain uses TRBV25-1 and TRBJ2-2, with D possibly being TRBD1 or TRBD2 (5 bases each). Trimming left V 2 bases short and J 6 bases short, with 16 bases between. The germline CDR1 and CDR2 sequences are MGHDK and SYGVNS. The CDR3 consists of 16 residues. CDR3 amino acids: CASSEMGRGVAGELFF. In DNA, the CDR3 is TGTGCCAGCAGTGAAATGGGGAGAGGGGTGGCCGGGGAGCTGTTTTTT.

The rearrangement joins TRBV6-5 to TRBJ2-7, with 13 bases fitting TRBD2. The CDR3 is made up of 16 amino acids. Germline V lookup: CDR1 MNHEY, CDR2 SVGAGI. Trimming removed 2 bases from V and 4 bases from J; junction bases left unmatched: 5. CDR3 amino acids: CASSYRTSGREYEQYF. In DNA, the CDR3 is TGTGCCAGCAGTTACCGCACTAGCGGGAGGGAGTACGAGCAGTACTTC.

The chain employs TRBV7-9 and TRBJ1-5, with no clear D. Germline V gives CDR1 SEHNR, CDR2 FQNEAQ (reference sequence). The CDR3 covers 13 residues. V was shortened by 1 base and J by 7 bases, with 8 bases between the two germline ends. CDR3 DNA sequence: TGTGCCAGCAGCTTAGAGGAAAACCAGCCCCAGCATTTT. Translating it yields CASSLEENQPQHF.

This chain links TRBV29-1 with TRBJ1-1; no reliable D call. Germline V gene data show CDR1 as SQVTM and CDR2 as ANQGSEA. The CDR3 totals 11 residues. V was trimmed by 7 bases and J by 3 bases, leaving 9 bases between them. The CDR3 reads CSALRDTEAFF. CDR3 nucleotides: TGCAGCGCTCTGAGAGACACTGAAGCTTTCTTT.